The sequence of this TCR beta chain was determined in a study of blood T cell repertoires in COVID-19. About the study: Samples taken during acute and convalescent COVID-19 were collected in the United States, Italy and Spain. The cDNA or gDNA used as material had been derived from T cells, B-cell-depleted T cells, or PBMCs.

Generated by immunoSEQ multiplex PCR, the TCRdb table keeps only in-frame clones and is missing some. This table holds some 130,000 clones, around 82% found once. CDR1 is SGHAT and CDR2 is FQNNGV in the germline V gene. CDR3 length: 18 residues. V was clipped by 1 base and J by 0 bases, with 19 bases between them. Input material: peripheral blood. The receptor's source is a man in his sixties with acute or convalescent COVID-19. J is TRBJ2-7 and V is TRBV11-2; tentatively, D is TRBD2 (6 bases). The DNA for the CDR3 is TGTGCCAGCAGCTTAGTAGTCGGGGGTTCCGGGAGCTCCTACGAGCAGTACTTC. Translating it yields CASSLVVGGSGSSYEQYF.